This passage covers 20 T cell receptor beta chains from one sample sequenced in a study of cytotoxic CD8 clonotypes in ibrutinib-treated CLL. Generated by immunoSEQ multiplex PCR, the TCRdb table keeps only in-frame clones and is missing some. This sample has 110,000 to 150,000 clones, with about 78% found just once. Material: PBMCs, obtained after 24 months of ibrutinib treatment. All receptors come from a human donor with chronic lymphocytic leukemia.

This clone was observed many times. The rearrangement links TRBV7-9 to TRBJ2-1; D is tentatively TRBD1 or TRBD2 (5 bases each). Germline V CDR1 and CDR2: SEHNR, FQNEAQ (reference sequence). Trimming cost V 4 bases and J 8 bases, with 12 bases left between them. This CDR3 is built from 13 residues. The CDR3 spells CASSSRGPDEQFF. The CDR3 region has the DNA TGTGCCAGCAGCTCGAGGGGTCCGGATGAGCAGTTCTTC. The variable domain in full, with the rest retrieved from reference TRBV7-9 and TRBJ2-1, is DTGVSQNPRHKITKRGQNVTFRCDPISEHNRLYWYRQTLGQGPEFLTYFQNEAQLEKSRLLSDRFSAERPKGSFSTLEIQRTEQGDSAMYLCASSSRGPDEQFFGPGTRLTVL.

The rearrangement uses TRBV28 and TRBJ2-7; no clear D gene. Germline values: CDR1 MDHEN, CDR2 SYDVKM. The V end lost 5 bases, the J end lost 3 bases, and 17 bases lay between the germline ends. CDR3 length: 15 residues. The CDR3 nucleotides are TGTGCCAGCAGTCCCCCCTTGGCGGCACACTACGAGCAGTACTTC. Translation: CASSPPLAAHYEQYF.

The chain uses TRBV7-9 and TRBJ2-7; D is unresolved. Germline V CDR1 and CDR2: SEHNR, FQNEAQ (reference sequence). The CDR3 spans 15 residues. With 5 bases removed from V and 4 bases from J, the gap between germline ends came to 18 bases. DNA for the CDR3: TGTGCCAGCAGCCCCGGTGTTTTTGTCCCGTACGAGCAGTACTTC. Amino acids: CASSPGVFVPYEQYF. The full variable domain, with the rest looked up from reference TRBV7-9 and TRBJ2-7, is DTGVSQNPRHKITKRGQNVTFRCDPISEHNRLYWYRQTLGQGPEFLTYFQNEAQLEKSRLLSDRFSAERPKGSFSTLEIQRTEQGDSAMYLCASSPGVFVPYEQYFGPGTRLTVT.

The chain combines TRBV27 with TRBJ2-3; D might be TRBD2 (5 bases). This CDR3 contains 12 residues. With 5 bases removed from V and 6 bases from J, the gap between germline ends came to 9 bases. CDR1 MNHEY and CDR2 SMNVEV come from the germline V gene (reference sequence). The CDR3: CASSPRGDTQYF. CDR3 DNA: TGTGCCAGCAGTCCCCGAGGGGATACGCAGTATTTT.

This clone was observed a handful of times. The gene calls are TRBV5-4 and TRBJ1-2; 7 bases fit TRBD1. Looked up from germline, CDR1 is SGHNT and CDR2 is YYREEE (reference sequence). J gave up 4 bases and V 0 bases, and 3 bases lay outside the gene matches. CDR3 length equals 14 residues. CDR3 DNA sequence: TGTGCCAGCAGCTTGGAGGGACAGATCTATGGCTACACCTTC. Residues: CASSLEGQIYGYTF.

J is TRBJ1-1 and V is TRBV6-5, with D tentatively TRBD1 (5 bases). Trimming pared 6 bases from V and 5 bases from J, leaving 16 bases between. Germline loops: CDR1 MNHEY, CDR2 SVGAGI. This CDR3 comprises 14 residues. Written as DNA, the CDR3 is TGTGCCAGCAGCATCTTCGGGGGTCGGACTGAAGCTTTCTTT. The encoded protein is CASSIFGGRTEAFF.

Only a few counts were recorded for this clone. The CDR3 sequence is CASSLSPPRLGKGDEQYF. DNA for the CDR3: TGTGCCAGCAGTTTATCCCCCCCTCGACTAGGCAAAGGGGACGAGCAGTACTTC. The gene calls are TRBV27 and TRBJ2-7; tentative D call: TRBD2 (6 bases). In germline, CDR1 is MNHEY, CDR2 SMNVEV (reference sequence). V gave up 0 bases and J gave up 5 bases, with 23 bases separating them. This CDR3 is 18 amino acids long.

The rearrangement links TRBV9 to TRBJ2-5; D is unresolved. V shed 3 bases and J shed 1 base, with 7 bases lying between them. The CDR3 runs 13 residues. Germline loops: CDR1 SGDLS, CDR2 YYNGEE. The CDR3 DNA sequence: TGTGCCAGCAGCGACGGCCCCCAAGAGACCCAGTACTTC. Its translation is CASSDGPQETQYF.

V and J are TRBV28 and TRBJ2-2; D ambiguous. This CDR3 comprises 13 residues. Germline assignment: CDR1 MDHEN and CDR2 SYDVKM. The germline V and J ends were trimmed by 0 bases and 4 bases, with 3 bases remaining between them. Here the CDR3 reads CASSLWTTGELFF. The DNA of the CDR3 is TGTGCCAGCAGTTTATGGACCACCGGGGAGCTGTTTTTT.

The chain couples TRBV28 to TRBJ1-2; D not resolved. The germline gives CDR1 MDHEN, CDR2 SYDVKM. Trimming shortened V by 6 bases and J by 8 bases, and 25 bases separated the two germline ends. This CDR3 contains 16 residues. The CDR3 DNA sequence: TGTGCCAGCAGACCCAGCGGGGTTGGGTTTCACGAGGGCTACACCTTC. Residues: CASRPSGVGFHEGYTF.

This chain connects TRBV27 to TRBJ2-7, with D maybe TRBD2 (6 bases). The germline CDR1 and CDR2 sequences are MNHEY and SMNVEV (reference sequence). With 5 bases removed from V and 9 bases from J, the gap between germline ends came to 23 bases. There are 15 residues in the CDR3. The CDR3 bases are TGTGCCAGCAGTCCCACCCCGGGAGCCCTACGTGGGCAGTACTTC. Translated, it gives CASSPTPGALRGQYF.

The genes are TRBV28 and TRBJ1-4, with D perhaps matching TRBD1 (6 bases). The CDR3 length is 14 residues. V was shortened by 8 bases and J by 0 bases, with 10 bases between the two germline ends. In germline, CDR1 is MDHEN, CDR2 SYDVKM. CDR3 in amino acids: CASGTPATNEKLFF. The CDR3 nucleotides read TGTGCCAGCGGGACACCGGCAACTAATGAAAAACTGTTTTTT.

In DNA, the CDR3 is TGTGCCTGGAGTGCCACGGGCGAGCAGTTCTTC. This codes for CAWSATGEQFF. The chain uses TRBV30 and TRBJ2-1; D gene unclear. Germline lookup yields CDR1 GTSNPN and CDR2 SVGIG (reference sequence). The ends were cut back, 1 base at V and 10 bases at J, with 8 bases in the middle. The CDR3 length is 11 residues.

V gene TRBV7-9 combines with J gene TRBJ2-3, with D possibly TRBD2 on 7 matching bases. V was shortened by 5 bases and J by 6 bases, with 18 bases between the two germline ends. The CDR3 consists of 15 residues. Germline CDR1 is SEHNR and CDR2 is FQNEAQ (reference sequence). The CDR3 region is CASSPGAGAGDTQYF. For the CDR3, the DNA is TGTGCCAGCAGCCCCGGGGCGGGGGCGGGGGATACGCAGTATTTT. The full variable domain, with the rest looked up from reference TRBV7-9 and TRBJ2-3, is DTGVSQNPRHKITKRGQNVTFRCDPISEHNRLYWYRQTLGQGPEFLTYFQNEAQLEKSRLLSDRFSAERPKGSFSTLEIQRTEQGDSAMYLCASSPGAGAGDTQYFGPGTRLTVL.

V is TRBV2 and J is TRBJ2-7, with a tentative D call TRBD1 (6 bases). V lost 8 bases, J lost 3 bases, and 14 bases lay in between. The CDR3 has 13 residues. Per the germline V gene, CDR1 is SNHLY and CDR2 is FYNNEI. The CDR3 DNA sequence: TGTGCCAGCGGCCGGGACACTTACTACGAGCAGTACTTC. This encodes CASGRDTYYEQYF.

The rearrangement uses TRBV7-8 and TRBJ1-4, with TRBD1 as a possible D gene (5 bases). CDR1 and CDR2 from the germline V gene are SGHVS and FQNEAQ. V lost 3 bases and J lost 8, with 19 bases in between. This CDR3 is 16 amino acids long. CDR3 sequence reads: CASSLNTGTFFEKLFF. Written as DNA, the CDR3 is TGTGCCAGCAGCTTGAACACCGGGACCTTCTTCGAAAAACTGTTTTTT. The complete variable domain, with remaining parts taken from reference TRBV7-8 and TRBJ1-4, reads GAGVSQSPRYKVAKRGQDVALRCDPISGHVSLFWYQQALGQGPEFLTYFQNEAQLDKSGLPSDRFFAERPEGSVSTLKIQRTQQEDSAVYLCASSLNTGTFFEKLFFGSGTQLSVL.

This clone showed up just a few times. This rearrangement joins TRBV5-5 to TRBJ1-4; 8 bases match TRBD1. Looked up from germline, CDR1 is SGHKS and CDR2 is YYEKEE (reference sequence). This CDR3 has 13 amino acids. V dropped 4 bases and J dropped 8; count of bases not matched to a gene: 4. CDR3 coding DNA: TGTGCCAGCAGCCCCCGGACAGGGGAAAAACTGTTTTTT. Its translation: CASSPRTGEKLFF. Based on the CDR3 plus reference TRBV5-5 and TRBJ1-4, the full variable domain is DAGVTQSPTHLIKTRGQQVTLRCSPISGHKSVSWYQQVLGQGPQFIFQYYEKEERGRGNFPDRFSARQFPNYSSELNVNALLLGDSALYLCASSPRTGEKLFFGSGTQLSVL.

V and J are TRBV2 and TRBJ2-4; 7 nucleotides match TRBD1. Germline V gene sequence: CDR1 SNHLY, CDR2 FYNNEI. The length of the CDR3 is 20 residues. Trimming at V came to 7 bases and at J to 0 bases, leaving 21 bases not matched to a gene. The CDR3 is CASNGAEKTGRTVAKNIQYF. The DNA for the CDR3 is TGTGCCAGCAACGGTGCCGAGAAGACAGGGCGGACCGTAGCCAAAAACATTCAGTACTTC.

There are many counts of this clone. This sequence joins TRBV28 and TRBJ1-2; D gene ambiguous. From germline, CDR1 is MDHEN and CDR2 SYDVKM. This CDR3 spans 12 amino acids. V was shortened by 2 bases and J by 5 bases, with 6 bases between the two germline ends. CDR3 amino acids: CASSLAGYGYTF. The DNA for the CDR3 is TGTGCCAGCAGTTTAGCCGGTTATGGCTACACCTTC.

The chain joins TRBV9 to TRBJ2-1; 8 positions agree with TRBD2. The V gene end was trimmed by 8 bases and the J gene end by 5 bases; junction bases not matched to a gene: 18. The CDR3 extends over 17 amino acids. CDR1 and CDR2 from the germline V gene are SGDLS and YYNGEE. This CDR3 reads CARSGPKGRGANNEQFF. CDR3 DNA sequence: TGTGCCAGGAGTGGGCCCAAAGGGCGGGGGGCGAACAATGAGCAGTTCTTC.